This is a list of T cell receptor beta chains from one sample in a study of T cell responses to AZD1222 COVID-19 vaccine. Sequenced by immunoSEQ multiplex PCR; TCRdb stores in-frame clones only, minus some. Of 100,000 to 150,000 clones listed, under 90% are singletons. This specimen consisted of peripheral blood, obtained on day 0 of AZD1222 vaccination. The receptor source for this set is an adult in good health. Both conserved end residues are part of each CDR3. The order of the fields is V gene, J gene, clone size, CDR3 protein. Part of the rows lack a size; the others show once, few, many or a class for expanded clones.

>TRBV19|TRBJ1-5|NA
CASNKQGVGDQPQHF
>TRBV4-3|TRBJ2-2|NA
CASSQDRGTGGTGELFF
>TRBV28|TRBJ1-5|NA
CASSRDSISYSNQPQHF
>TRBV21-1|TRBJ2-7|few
CASSNLWQGNEQYF
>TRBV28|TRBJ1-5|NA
CASIRPDRPSNQPQHF
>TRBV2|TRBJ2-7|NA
CASGGVDYEQYF
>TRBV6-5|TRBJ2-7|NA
CASSYSLSRPPYEQYF
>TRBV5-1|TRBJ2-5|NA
CASSLEETQYF
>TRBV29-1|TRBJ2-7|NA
CSVESDSHSYEQYF
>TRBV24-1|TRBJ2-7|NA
CATSDSPAGTTISYEQYF
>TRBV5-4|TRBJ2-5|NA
CASSLYGAGETQYF
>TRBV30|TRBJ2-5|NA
CAWSWGETQYF
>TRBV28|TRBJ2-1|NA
CASSRQLLGGWNEQFF
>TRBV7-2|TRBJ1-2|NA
CASSVPGQGTYGYTF
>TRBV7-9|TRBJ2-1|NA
CASSLGYNEQFF
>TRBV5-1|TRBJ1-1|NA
CASSLRDRGLSEAFF
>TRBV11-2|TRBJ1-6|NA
CASSLGGARNSPLHF
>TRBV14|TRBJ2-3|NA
CASSQDGRGQDTQYF
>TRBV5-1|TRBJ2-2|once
CASSLTERGTGELFF
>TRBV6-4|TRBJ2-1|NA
CASSDWDSSYNEQFF
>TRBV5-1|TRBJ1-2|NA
CASSLGGDSGRGYTF
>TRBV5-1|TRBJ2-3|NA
CASSPGTGTAATQYF
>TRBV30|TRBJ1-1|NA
CAWSPPGQGGGMNTEAFF
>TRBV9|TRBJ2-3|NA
CASSVGTSGGPSTDTQYF
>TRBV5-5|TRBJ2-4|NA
CASSDSGGGIQYF
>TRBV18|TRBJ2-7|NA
CASSPDRGLIYEQYF
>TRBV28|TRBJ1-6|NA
CASSLGPQIMNSPLHF
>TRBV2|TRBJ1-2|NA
CASSERSGLSNYGYTF
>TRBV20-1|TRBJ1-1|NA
CSATYGVAFF
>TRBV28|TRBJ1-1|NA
CASWGRNTEAFF
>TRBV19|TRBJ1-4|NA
CASSIFGVSTTNEKLFF
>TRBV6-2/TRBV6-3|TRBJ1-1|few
CASSWGQGTYTEAFF
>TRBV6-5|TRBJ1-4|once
CASRVGPTNEKLFF
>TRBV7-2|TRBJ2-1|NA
CASSLVLALRYNEQFF
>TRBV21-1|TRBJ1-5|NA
CASIVWMVGPYSNQPQHF
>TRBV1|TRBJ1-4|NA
CTSSQDLCGVTNEKLFF
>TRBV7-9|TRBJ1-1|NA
CAAYSNRQNTEAFF
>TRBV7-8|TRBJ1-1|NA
CASSPQGASFVFF
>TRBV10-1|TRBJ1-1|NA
CASSEDGYTEAFF
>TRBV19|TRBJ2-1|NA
CASSIMENEQFF
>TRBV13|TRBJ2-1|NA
CASSLGRGRADVLNEQFF
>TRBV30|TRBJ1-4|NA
CAYSAEDRQGHATNEKLFF
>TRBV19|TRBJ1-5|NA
CANSPRQGLSNQPQHF
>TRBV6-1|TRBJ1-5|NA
CASSELTAQVAQHF
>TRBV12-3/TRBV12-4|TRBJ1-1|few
CASTQSEGTEAFF
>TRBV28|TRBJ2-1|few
CASSFSNEQFF